This record concerns one T cell receptor beta chain sequence. TCRdb's table, derived via immunoSEQ multiplex PCR, lists solely in-frame clones and lacks some. The sample shows 200,000 to 250,000 clones, about 93% of them seen only once. The sample belongs to a study of control samples from healthy donors and cancer patients. This CDR3 has 12 amino acids. CDR1 and CDR2 (germline): LGHDT, YNNKEL (reference sequence). The V end lost 4 bases, the J end lost 4 bases, and 7 bases lay between the germline ends. The origin of this receptor is a man in his fifties in good health. The sequencing input was blood. The rearrangement links TRBV3-1 (or the pseudogene TRBV3-2) to TRBJ1-1; no reliable D call. CDR3 coding DNA: TGTGCCAGCAGCCCCCGGGCCACTGAAGCTTTCTTT. Its protein product is CASSPRATEAFF.